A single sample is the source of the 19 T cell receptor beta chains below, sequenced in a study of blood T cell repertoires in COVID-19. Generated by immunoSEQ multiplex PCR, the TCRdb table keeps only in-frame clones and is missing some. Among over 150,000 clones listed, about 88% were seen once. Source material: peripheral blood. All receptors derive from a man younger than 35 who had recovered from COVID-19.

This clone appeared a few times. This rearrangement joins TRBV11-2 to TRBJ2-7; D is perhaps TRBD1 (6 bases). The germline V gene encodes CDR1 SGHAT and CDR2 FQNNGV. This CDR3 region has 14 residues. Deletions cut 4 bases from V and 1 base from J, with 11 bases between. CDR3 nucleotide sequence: TGTGCCAGCAGCTACAACAGGGTGTCCTACGAGCAGTACTTC. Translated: CASSYNRVSYEQYF.

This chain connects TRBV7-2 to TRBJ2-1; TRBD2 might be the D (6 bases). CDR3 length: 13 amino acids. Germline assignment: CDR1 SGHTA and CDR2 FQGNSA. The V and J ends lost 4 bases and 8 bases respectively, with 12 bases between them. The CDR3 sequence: CASSSQAGYEQFF. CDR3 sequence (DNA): TGTGCCAGCAGCTCCCAAGCGGGCTATGAGCAGTTCTTC.

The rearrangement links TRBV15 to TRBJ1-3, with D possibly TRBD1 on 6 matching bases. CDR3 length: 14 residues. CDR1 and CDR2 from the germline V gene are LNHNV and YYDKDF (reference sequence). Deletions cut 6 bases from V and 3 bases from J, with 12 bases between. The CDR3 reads CATRTYRDGNTIYF. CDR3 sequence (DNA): TGTGCCACCAGGACATACAGGGATGGAAACACCATATATTTT.

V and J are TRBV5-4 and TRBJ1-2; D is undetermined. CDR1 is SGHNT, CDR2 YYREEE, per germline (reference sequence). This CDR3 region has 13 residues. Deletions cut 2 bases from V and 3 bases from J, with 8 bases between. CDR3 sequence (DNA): TGTGCCAGCAGCTTCATCTCAGACTATGGCTACACCTTC. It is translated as CASSFISDYGYTF. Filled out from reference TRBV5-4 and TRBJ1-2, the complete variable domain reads ETGVTQSPTHLIKTRGQQVTLRCSSQSGHNTVSWYQQALGQGPQFIFQYYREEENGRGNFPPRFSGLQFPNYSSELNVNALELDDSALYLCASSFISDYGYTFGSGTRLTVV.

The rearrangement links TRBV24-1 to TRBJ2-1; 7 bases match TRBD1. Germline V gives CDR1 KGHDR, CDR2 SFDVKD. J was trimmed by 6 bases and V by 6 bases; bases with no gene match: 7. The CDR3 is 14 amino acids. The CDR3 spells CATSIPGQSNEQFF. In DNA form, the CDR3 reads TGTGCCACCAGTATCCCGGGACAGAGCAATGAGCAGTTCTTC.

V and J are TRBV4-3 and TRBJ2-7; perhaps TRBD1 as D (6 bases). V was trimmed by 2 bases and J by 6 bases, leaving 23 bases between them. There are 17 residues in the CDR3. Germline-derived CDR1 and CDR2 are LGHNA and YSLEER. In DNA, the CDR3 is TGCGCCAGCAGCCAATCCTTCAGGGGCAGGCCGGCTAGCGAGCAGTACTTC. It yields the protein CASSQSFRGRPASEQYF.

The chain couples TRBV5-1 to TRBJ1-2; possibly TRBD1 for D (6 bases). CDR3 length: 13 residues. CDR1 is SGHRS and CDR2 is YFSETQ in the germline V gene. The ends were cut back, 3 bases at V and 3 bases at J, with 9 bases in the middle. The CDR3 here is CASSSQGDYGYTF. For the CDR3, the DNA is TGCGCCAGCAGCTCACAGGGTGACTATGGCTACACCTTC.

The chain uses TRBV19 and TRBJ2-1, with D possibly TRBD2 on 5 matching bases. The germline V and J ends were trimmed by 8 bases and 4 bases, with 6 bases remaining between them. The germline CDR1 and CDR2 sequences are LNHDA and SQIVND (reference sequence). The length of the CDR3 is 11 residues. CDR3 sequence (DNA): TGTGCCAGTCGGGGTTACAATGAGCAGTTCTTC. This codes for CASRGYNEQFF.

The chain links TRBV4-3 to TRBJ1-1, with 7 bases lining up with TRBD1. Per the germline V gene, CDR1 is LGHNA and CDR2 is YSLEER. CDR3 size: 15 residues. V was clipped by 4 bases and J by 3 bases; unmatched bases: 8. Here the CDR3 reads CASSRVQGMDTEAFF. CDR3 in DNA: TGCGCCAGCAGCCGAGTACAGGGGATGGACACTGAAGCTTTCTTT.

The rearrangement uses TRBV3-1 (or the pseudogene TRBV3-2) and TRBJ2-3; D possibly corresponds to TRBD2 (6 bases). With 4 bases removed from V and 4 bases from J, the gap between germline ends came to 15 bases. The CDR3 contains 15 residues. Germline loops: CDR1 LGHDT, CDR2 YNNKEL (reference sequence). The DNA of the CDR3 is TGTGCCAGCAGCCGCCGGGACTGGAGGCCAGATACGCAGTATTTT. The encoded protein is CASSRRDWRPDTQYF.

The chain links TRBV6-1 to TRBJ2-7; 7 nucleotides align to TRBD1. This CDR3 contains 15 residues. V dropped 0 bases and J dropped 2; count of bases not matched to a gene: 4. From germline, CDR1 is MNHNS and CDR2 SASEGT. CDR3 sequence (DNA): TGTGCCAGCAGTGAAGCCCGGGACAGCCCCTACGAGCAGTACTTC. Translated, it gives CASSEARDSPYEQYF.

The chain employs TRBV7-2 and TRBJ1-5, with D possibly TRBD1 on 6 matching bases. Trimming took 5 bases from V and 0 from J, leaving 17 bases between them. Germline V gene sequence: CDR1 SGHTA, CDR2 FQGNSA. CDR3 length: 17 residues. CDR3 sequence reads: CASSPQTGRSSNQPQHF. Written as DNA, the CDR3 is TGTGCCAGCAGCCCCCAGACAGGTCGTTCTAGCAATCAGCCCCAGCATTTT.

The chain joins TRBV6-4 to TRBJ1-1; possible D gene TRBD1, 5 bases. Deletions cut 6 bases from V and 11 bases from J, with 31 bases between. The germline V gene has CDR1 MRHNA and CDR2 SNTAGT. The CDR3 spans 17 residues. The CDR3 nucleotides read TGTGCCAGCAGGGGGAAGGGCAAGGGGCATCAACCCCGAAGGGCTTTCTTT. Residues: CASRGKGKGHQPRRAFF.

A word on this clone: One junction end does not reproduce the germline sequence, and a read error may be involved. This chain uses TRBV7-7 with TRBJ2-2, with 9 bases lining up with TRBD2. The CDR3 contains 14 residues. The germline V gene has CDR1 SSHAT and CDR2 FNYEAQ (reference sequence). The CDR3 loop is CASSLAGNTGELFF. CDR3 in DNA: TGTGCTAGCAGTCTAGCGGGAAACACCGGGGAGCTGTTTTTT.

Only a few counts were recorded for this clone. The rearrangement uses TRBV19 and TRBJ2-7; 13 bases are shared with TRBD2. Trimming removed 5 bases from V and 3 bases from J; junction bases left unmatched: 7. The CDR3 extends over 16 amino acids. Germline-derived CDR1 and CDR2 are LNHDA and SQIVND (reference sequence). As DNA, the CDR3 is TGTGCCAGTAGTCCAAGCCGGACTAGCGGGAGCTACGAGCAGTACTTC. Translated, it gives CASSPSRTSGSYEQYF.

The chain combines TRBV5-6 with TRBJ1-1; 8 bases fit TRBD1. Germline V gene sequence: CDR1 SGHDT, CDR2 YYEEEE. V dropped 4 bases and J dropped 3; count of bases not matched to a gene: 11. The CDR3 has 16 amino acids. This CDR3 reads CASSATSGGADTEAFF. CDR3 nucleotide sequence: TGTGCCAGCAGCGCCACATCAGGGGGCGCGGACACTGAAGCTTTCTTT. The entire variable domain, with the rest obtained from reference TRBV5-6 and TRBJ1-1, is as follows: DAGVTQSPTHLIKTRGQQVTLRCSPKSGHDTVSWYQQALGQGPQFIFQYYEEEERQRGNFPDRFSGHQFPNYSSELNVNALLLGDSALYLCASSATSGGADTEAFFGQGTRLTVV.

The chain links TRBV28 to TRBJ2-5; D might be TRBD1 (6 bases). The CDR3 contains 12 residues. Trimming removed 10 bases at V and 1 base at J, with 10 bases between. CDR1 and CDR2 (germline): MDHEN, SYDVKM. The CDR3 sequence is CATMGAQETQYF. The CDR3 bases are TGTGCCACGATGGGGGCCCAAGAGACCCAGTACTTC.

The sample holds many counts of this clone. The CDR3 DNA sequence: TGTGCTTCCCTTCCCGCAACCTCCGGGGAGACCCAGTACTTC. As protein: CASLPATSGETQYF. The chain combines TRBV7-9 with TRBJ2-5; no clear D. The germline V gene encodes CDR1 SEHNR and CDR2 FQNEAQ (reference sequence). This CDR3 is 14 amino acids long. The full variable domain, with the rest looked up from reference TRBV7-9 and TRBJ2-5, is DTGVSQNPRHKITKRGQNVTFRCDPISEHNRLYWYRQTLGQGPEFLTYFQNEAQLEKSRLLSDRFSAERPKGSFSTLEIQRTEQGDSAMYLCASLPATSGETQYFGPGTRLLVL.

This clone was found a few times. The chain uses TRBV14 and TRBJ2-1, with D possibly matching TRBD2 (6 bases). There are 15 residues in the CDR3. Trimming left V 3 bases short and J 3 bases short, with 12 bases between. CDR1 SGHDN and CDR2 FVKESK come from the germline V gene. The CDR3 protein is CASSHKGLFYNEQFF. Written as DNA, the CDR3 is TGTGCCAGCAGCCACAAGGGACTTTTCTACAATGAGCAGTTCTTC.